These T cell receptor beta chains were read from a single sample in a study of cytomegalovirus exposure and HLA in healthy donors. Sequencing used immunoSEQ multiplex PCR; TCRdb keeps in-frame clones, though not all of them. The table shows about 120,000 clones, with 17% occurring only once. What was sequenced was PBMCs. These receptors all come from a female donor in good health and CMV-seropositive. Each CDR3 is given with its conserved first and last residue. The D gene is left open where the match is weak. Clone size is not always given. Where it is, it says once, few, many or a class for expanded clones.

TRBJ2-3 | few | TRBD2 | TRBV5-1 | CASTPLAGGSTDTQYF | TGCGCCAGCACTCCACTAGCGGGAGGAAGCACAGATACGCAGTATTTT
TRBJ2-5 | - | TRBD2 | TRBV4-2 | CASSQEVTSGRVEATQYF | TGTGCCAGCAGCCAAGAAGTTACTAGCGGGAGGGTGGAAGCGACCCAGTACTTC
TRBJ2-7 | - | - | TRBV7-9 | CASSFFSPGGQYF | TGTGCCAGCAGCTTTTTTAGCCCCGGGGGGCAGTACTTC
TRBJ1-2 | - | TRBD1 | TRBV30 | CAWQGDKYGYTF | TGTGCCTGGCAGGGGGATAAGTATGGCTACACCTTC
TRBJ1-1 | - | - | TRBV4-2 | CASSLKLDGGEAFF | TGTGCCAGCAGCCTCAAATTGGATGGAGGAGAAGCTTTCTTT
TRBJ2-2 | - | - | TRBV7-9 | CASSLGWSGYTGELFF | TGTGCCAGCAGCTTGGGGTGGAGCGGTTACACCGGGGAGCTGTTTTTT
TRBJ2-7 | - | TRBD1 | TRBV15 | CATRDRGTYEQYF | TGTGCCACCAGGGACAGGGGAACGTACGAGCAGTACTTC
TRBJ2-1 | - | - | TRBV9 | CASSVAGNNEQFF | TGTGCCAGCAGCGTAGCAGGCAACAATGAGCAGTTCTTC
TRBJ1-6 | - | TRBD1 | TRBV4-1 | CASSQFSTGNNSPLHF | TGCGCCAGCAGCCAATTTTCGACAGGGAATAATTCACCCCTCCACTTT
TRBJ1-2 | few | - | TRBV28 | CASSPDYYGYTF | TGTGCCAGCAGTCCAGATTACTATGGCTACACCTTC
TRBJ2-1 | - | TRBD2 | TRBV5-6 | CASSLEVAGTYNEQFF | TGTGCCAGCAGCTTGGAGGTAGCGGGAACCTACAATGAGCAGTTCTTC
TRBJ2-3 | - | - | TRBV4-3 | CASSPGPPRQIIRTDTQYF | TGCGCCAGCAGCCCCGGACCCCCTAGACAGATAATAAGGACAGATACGCAGTATTTT
TRBJ1-2 | - | TRBD1 | TRBV18 | CASSPGQGRGYTF | TGTGCCAGCTCACCGGGACAGGGTCGCGGCTACACCTTC
TRBJ2-1 | - | TRBD2 | TRBV5-4 | CASSSAGGDEQFF | TGTGCCAGCAGCTCCGCCGGGGGGGATGAGCAGTTCTTC
TRBJ2-7 | - | TRBD1 | TRBV4-2 | CASSPQTGGRYEQYF | TGTGCCAGCAGCCCTCAGACAGGGGGCAGATACGAGCAGTACTTC
TRBJ2-1 | - | TRBD2 | TRBV9 | CASSQLAVPYNEQFF | TGTGCCAGCAGCCAACTAGCGGTACCATACAATGAGCAGTTCTTC
TRBJ2-4 | - | TRBD1 | TRBV4-3 | CASSQLTGVAKNIQYF | TGCGCCAGCAGTCAATTAACAGGGGTAGCCAAAAACATTCAGTACTTC
TRBJ1-2 | - | TRBD1 | TRBV6-5 | CATRDSVNYGYTF | TGTGCCACCCGGGACAGCGTTAACTATGGCTACACCTTC
TRBJ1-1 | - | TRBD1 | TRBV5-1 | CASSSTGGGGTEAFF | TGCGCCAGCAGCTCTACAGGGGGCGGGGGCACTGAAGCTTTCTTT
TRBJ1-1 | - | TRBD1 | TRBV6-6 | CASSYTTGGITEAFF | TGTGCCAGCAGTTATACGACAGGGGGAATCACTGAAGCTTTCTTT
TRBJ1-1 | few | TRBD1 | TRBV4-3 | CASSQTGGTGEAFF | TGCGCCAGCAGCCAGACAGGGGGCACCGGTGAAGCTTTCTTT
TRBJ1-4 | few | - | TRBV15 | CATSSGGGGKLFF | TGTGCCACCAGCAGTGGGGGAGGAGGAAAACTGTTTTTT
TRBJ1-4 | few | TRBD1 | TRBV28 | CASRTGETATNEKLFF | TGTGCCAGCAGGACAGGGGAGACAGCAACTAATGAAAAACTGTTTTTT
TRBJ1-6 | - | - | TRBV9 | CASSVEPTGSPLHF | TGTGCCAGCAGCGTAGAACCGACAGGTTCACCCCTCCACTTT
TRBJ1-4 | few | - | TRBV21-1 | CASSKDDRGHTNEKLFF | TGTGCCAGCAGCAAAGATGATAGGGGGCATACTAATGAAAAACTGTTTTTT
TRBJ1-4 | few | - | TRBV9 | CASSTGGYLVGEKLFF | TGTGCCAGCAGCACCGGCGGGTACCTCGTGGGTGAAAAACTGTTTTTT
TRBJ2-3 | few | TRBD2 | TRBV7-2 | CASSQGLAGDTQYF | TGTGCCAGCAGCCAAGGACTAGCAGGAGATACGCAGTATTTT
TRBJ1-1 | few | TRBD1 | TRBV27 | CASSLDRANTEAFF | TGTGCCAGCAGTCTGGACAGGGCAAACACTGAAGCTTTCTTT
TRBJ2-1 | few | TRBD2 | TRBV19 | CASSILGGPWNEQFF | TGTGCCAGTAGTATTCTGGGAGGGCCTTGGAATGAGCAGTTCTTC
TRBJ2-7 | - | TRBD1 | TRBV4-2 | CASSQLGTGKYEQYF | TGTGCCAGCAGCCAACTCGGGACAGGGAAATACGAGCAGTACTTC
TRBJ1-5 | - | TRBD1 | TRBV10-3 | CAIRDREGQPQHF | TGTGCCATCAGGGACAGGGAGGGTCAGCCCCAGCATTTT
TRBJ1-2 | few | TRBD1 | TRBV6-1 | CASSEDRGRVWNYGYTF | TGTGCCAGCAGTGAAGACAGGGGGCGGGTATGGAACTATGGCTACACCTTC
TRBJ2-3 | few | TRBD2 | TRBV4-1 | CASSQDPPAGATDTQYF | TGCGCCAGCAGCCAAGATCCGCCAGCGGGGGCCACAGATACGCAGTATTTT
TRBJ1-2 | - | - | TRBV6-5 | CASSWQFGLDGYTF | TGTGCCAGCAGTTGGCAGTTCGGTCTAGATGGCTACACCTTC
TRBJ1-5 | - | - | TRBV11-2 | CASSPGVNQPQHF | TGTGCCAGCAGCCCCGGGGTCAATCAGCCCCAGCATTTT
TRBJ2-3 | - | TRBD2 | TRBV19 | CASSATSGSGSTQYF | TGTGCCAGTAGCGCCACTAGCGGGAGTGGTTCAACGCAGTATTTT
TRBJ1-4 | few | - | TRBV5-1 | CASSLAGLREKLFF | TGCGCCAGCAGCTTGGCAGGGTTGCGTGAAAAACTGTTTTTT
TRBJ2-2 | - | TRBD1 | TRBV19 | CASKPRQGSDTGGFTGELFF | TGTGCCAGTAAACCCAGACAGGGGTCAGATACAGGGGGGTTCACCGGGGAGCTGTTTTTT
TRBJ2-7 | - | TRBD2 | TRBV5-4 | CASSNSGSSYEQYF | TGTGCCAGCAGTAATAGCGGGTCGTCCTACGAGCAGTACTTC